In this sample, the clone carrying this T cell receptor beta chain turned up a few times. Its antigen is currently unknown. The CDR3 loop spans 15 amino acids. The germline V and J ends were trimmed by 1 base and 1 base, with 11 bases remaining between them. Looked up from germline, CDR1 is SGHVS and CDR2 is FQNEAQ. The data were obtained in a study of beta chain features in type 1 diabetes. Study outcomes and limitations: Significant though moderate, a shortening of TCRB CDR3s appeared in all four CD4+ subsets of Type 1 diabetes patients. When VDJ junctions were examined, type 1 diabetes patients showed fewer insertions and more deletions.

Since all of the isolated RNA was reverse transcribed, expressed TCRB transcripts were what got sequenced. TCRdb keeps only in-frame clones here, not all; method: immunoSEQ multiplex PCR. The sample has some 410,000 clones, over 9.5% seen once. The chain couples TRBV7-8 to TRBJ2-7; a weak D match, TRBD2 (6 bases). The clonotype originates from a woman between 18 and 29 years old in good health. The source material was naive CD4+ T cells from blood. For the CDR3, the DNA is TGTGCCAGCAGCTTAGTCCTGGGGGGTTCCTACGAGCAGTACGTC. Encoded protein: CASSLVLGGSYEQYV.